Given below is one T cell receptor beta chain in context. Its antigen is not known. In germline, CDR1 is SQVTM, CDR2 ANQGSEA. The CDR3 totals 15 residues. With 4 bases clipped from V and 1 base from J, the junction kept 8 bases outside the gene matches. The source of the sample is a study of identical twins. Study-level points and caveats: Cross-sectional statistical analysis, not tracking of the same donors, underpinned the conclusions. Abundant cord blood beta clonotypes carried fewer insertions; memory repertoires showed none.

TCRdb reprocessed the 5' RACE reads with MiXCR, giving one entry per CDR3 protein. The sample yields some 230,000 distinct CDR3 sequences, roughly 7.1% seen once. This sample was also put to use in a study of T cells expressing NK-cell markers. That study reports: HCMV serostatus: most of the eight sequenced donors positive, one negative.

Source material: CD8+ T cells sorted from blood. The chain employs TRBV29-1 and TRBJ2-3, with 7 positions matching TRBD1. The receptor was isolated from a woman younger than 35 in good health. This CDR3 reads CSVGGTAARTDTQYF. The DNA of the CDR3 is TGCAGCGTTGGGGGGACAGCCGCCCGCACAGATACGCAGTATTTT.